This entry lists 20 T cell receptor beta chains sequenced from one sample in a study of T cells in localized non-small cell lung cancer. Assay used: immunoSEQ multiplex PCR; TCRdb lists only in-frame clones, some missing. The sample lists 13,000 or so clones; approximately 89% were seen once. Material: peripheral blood mononuclear cells, obtained before any cancer treatment. Receptor source: a man between 35 and 75 years old with stage III lung adenocarcinoma.

V is TRBV2 and J is TRBJ1-2; D might be TRBD1 (5 bases). V was cut by 8 bases and J by 8 bases, with 15 bases left in between. The CDR3 runs to 12 residues. Germline lookup yields CDR1 SNHLY and CDR2 FYNNEI. The CDR3 nucleotides are TGTGCCAGCGCACAGGCTTTGGTGGGCTACACCTTC. Protein sequence: CASAQALVGYTF.

This chain links TRBV7-2 with TRBJ1-2, with D uncertain. The V and J ends lost 4 bases and 2 bases respectively, with 11 bases between them. CDR1 is SGHTA and CDR2 is FQGNSA in the germline V gene. The CDR3 is 14 amino acids. The CDR3 sequence is CASSSGLGNYGYTF. The CDR3 nucleotides read TGTGCCAGCAGCTCCGGACTGGGCAACTATGGCTACACCTTC.

This sequence joins TRBV12-2 and TRBJ2-1; the table's D call, TRBD2, was not checked against the DNA. TRBV12-2 is marked as a pseudogene. The CDR3 sequence is 18 residues long. The CDR3, as DNA: TGTGCAAGTCGCTTAGGGGGCCTAGCGGGAGTCATCTACAATGAGCAGTTCTTC. This gives the protein CASRLGGLAGVIYNEQFF.

The chain couples TRBV6-6 to TRBJ1-1; 7 bases line up with TRBD1. Per germline, CDR1 MNHNY and CDR2 SVGAGI (reference sequence). V lost 6 bases and J lost 1; bases outside the gene matches: 8. The CDR3 has 15 residues. The CDR3 here is CASSIDRARNTEAFF. The CDR3 nucleotides are TGTGCCAGCAGCATAGACAGGGCCCGGAACACTGAAGCTTTCTTT.

The chain is built from TRBV28 and TRBJ2-3; D remains unclear. Germline-derived CDR1 and CDR2 are MDHEN and SYDVKM. This CDR3 region has 16 residues. The V gene lost 2 bases and the J gene lost 2 bases, with 14 bases spanning the gap. DNA of the CDR3: TGTGCCAGCAGTTTACGTCTCGCGGAGTTCACAGATACGCAGTATTTT. Its translation is CASSLRLAEFTDTQYF.

The chain uses TRBV6-5 and TRBJ2-1; 11 positions match TRBD2. The trim removed 0 bases at V and 7 bases at J, leaving 2 bases unmatched. CDR1 MNHEY and CDR2 SVGAGI come from the germline V gene. CDR3 size: 15 residues. The CDR3 DNA is TGTGCCAGCAGTTACTCACTAGCGGGAGTGAATGAGCAGTTCTTC. As protein: CASSYSLAGVNEQFF.

The chain employs TRBV5-6 and TRBJ2-7, with 7 bases that match TRBD2. This CDR3 comprises 15 residues. Trimming at V came to 4 bases and at J to 0 bases, leaving 7 bases not matched to a gene. CDR1 and CDR2 (germline): SGHDT, YYEEEE. CDR3 in amino acids: CASSTKPGGSYEQYF. CDR3 nucleotide sequence: TGTGCCAGCAGCACCAAACCGGGGGGCTCCTACGAGCAGTACTTC.

This clone was detected only a few times. CDR3 sequence (DNA): TGTGCCAGCAGTTTCTCCACTAGCGGGAGGGGCAATGAGCAGTTCTTC. The encoded protein is CASSFSTSGRGNEQFF. The chain joins TRBV27 to TRBJ2-1, with 13 bases that match TRBD2. V lost 3 bases to trimming and J lost 6 bases; unmatched junction nucleotides: 5. The germline V gene encodes CDR1 MNHEY and CDR2 SMNVEV (reference sequence). The CDR3 has 16 residues.

This clone was seen a handful of times. V gene TRBV27 combines with J gene TRBJ2-4; D gene unclear. Germline V gene sequence: CDR1 MNHEY, CDR2 SMNVEV (reference sequence). V was pared by 5 bases and J by 0 bases, with 5 bases between. This CDR3 has 13 residues. The CDR3 DNA follows: TGTGCCAGCAGTACCGTAGCCAAAAACATTCAGTACTTC. Amino acids: CASSTVAKNIQYF.

This chain joins TRBV6-6 and TRBJ1-1; the D is unclear. The CDR3 covers 13 residues. Trimming removed 0 bases at V and 2 bases at J, with 4 bases between. CDR1 and CDR2 (germline): MNHNY, SVGAGI (reference sequence). The DNA of the CDR3 is TGTGCCAGCAGTTACTCTGTTAACACTGAAGCTTTCTTT. Its translation is CASSYSVNTEAFF.

As regards this clone: A junction boundary mismatches the germline segment, possibly from a read error. The chain couples TRBV29-1 to TRBJ2-1; D is perhaps TRBD2 (5 bases). CDR1 and CDR2 (germline): SQVTM, ANQGSEA. This CDR3 has 10 residues. The CDR3 is CSVEERQQFF. CDR3 bases: TGCAGCGTTGAGGAGCGGCAGCAATTCTTC.

This chain joins TRBV30 and TRBJ2-1; 12 nucleotides match TRBD2. Trimming took 3 bases from V and 8 from J; bases not matched to a gene: 8. CDR1 is GTSNPN and CDR2 is SVGIG in the germline V gene (reference sequence). This CDR3 region has 15 residues. Here the CDR3 DNA reads TGTGCCTGGAGCCCAGGGCTAGCGGGAGGGGATGAGCAGTTCTTC. This encodes CAWSPGLAGGDEQFF.

In DNA form, the CDR3 reads TGTGCCAGCAGCCCCCTAGATACGCAGTATTTT. Translation: CASSPLDTQYF. This chain joins TRBV28 and TRBJ2-3; D is ambiguous. The CDR3 loop spans 11 amino acids. In germline, CDR1 is MDHEN, CDR2 SYDVKM. The germline V and J ends were trimmed by 6 bases and 5 bases, with 6 bases remaining between them.

The chain uses TRBV6-5 and TRBJ1-1; D is possibly TRBD1 (6 bases). This CDR3 region has 13 residues. In germline, CDR1 is MNHEY, CDR2 SVGAGI. V was pared by 4 bases and J by 10 bases, with 16 bases between. CDR3 amino acids: CASSLQGLGGAFF. CDR3 nucleotide sequence: TGTGCCAGCAGTTTACAGGGTCTTGGGGGAGCTTTCTTT.

The CDR3, as DNA: TGTGCCAGCAGCCCGGGACAGGGATTGGTGGGGGAAGCTTTCTTT. Protein: CASSPGQGLVGEAFF. V usage is TRBV2 and J usage is TRBJ1-1, with 9 bases lining up with TRBD1. The germline V gene has CDR1 SNHLY and CDR2 FYNNEI. V lost 6 bases, J lost 8 bases, and 13 bases stayed unmatched. CDR3 length: 15 residues.

About this clone itself: The same CDR3 can be traced to other DNA sequences in this sample. The gene calls are TRBV7-2 and TRBJ2-5; 9 nucleotides agree with TRBD1. CDR1 is SGHTA and CDR2 is FQGNSA in the germline V gene. This CDR3 has 14 amino acids. Losses at the gene ends were 5 bases for V and 2 bases for J; bases not matched to a gene: 3. The CDR3 DNA is TGTGCCAGCAGCCGAGACAGGGGGCAAGAGACCCAGTACTTC. Translated: CASSRDRGQETQYF.

V and J are TRBV15 and TRBJ2-1; D not certain. The germline V and J ends were trimmed by 0 bases and 0 bases, with 12 bases remaining between them. This CDR3 has 17 residues. Germline V lookup: CDR1 LNHNV, CDR2 YYDKDF (reference sequence). The CDR3 DNA reads TGTGCCACCAGCAGAGATCATAGAGGTAACTCCTACAATGAGCAGTTCTTC. It specifies CATSRDHRGNSYNEQFF.

The chain couples TRBV7-9 to TRBJ2-1; D ambiguous. Trimming took 1 base from V and 7 from J, leaving 5 bases between them. The V gene's germline CDR1 is SEHNR and CDR2 FQNEAQ (reference sequence). CDR3 length: 12 residues. The CDR3 DNA reads as TGTGCCAGCAGCTTAGTGGGGAATGAGCAGTTCTTC. It is translated as CASSLVGNEQFF.

This chain links TRBV6-6 with TRBJ1-2, with 12 nucleotides matching TRBD1. CDR1 and CDR2 (germline): MNHNY, SVGAGI (reference sequence). J gave up 8 bases and V 10 bases, and 11 bases lay outside the gene matches. CDR3 size: 14 residues. Written as DNA, the CDR3 is TGTGCCACCTCCCCGGGGACAGGGGGCCAGGGCTACACCTTC. It yields the protein CATSPGTGGQGYTF.

The chain carries TRBV7-9 and TRBJ2-2, with D uncertain. This CDR3 is built from 14 residues. Per the germline V gene, CDR1 is SEHNR and CDR2 is FQNEAQ (reference sequence). The ends were cut back, 4 bases at V and 8 bases at J, with 14 bases in the middle. CDR3 bases: TGTGCCAGCAGCTCGGAACTATCTCTGGGGGAGCTGTTTTTT. It is translated as CASSSELSLGELFF.